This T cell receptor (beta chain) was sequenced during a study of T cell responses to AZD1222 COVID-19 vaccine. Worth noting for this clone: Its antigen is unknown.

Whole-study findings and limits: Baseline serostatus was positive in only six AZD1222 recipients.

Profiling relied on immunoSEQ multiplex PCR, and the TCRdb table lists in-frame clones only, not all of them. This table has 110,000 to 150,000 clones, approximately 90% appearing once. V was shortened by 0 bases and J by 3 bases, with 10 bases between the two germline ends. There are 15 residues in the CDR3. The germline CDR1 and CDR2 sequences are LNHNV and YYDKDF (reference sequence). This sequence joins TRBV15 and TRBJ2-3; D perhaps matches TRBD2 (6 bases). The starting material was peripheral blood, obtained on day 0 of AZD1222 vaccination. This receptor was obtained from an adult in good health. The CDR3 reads CATSREYGGTDTQYF. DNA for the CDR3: TGTGCCACCAGCAGAGAATATGGGGGGACAGATACGCAGTATTTT.